This note documents a single T cell receptor (beta chain) sequence. This sample was taken from a study of blood T cell repertoires in COVID-19. Authors' analysis steps: Nucleated cell counts were estimated from reference gene primer amplification. Measured with immunoSEQ multiplex PCR; TCRdb has only the in-frame clones, and not every one. That table furnishes V, J and clone size, whereas the DNA furnished D and trimming. The sample lists approximately 83,000 clones, roughly 88% occurring once. With 1 base removed from V and 0 bases from J, the gap between germline ends came to 9 bases. The germline V gene encodes CDR1 GTSNPN and CDR2 SVGIG (reference sequence). The CDR3 sequence is 14 residues long.

What was sequenced was peripheral blood. The receptor's source is a man between 65 and 79 years old with acute or convalescent COVID-19. This chain links TRBV30 with TRBJ1-1; D gene ambiguous. DNA of the CDR3: TGTGCCTGGAGTGGGCATAACCTGAACACTGAAGCTTTCTTT. It codes for CAWSGHNLNTEAFF.